This T cell receptor beta chain appears in the sequencing data of a study of blood T cell repertoires in COVID-19. Overall study context: PBMCs, B-cell-depleted T cells, or T cells provided the cDNA or gDNA that made up the material.

This clone is a singleton in its sample. The V end lost 0 bases, the J end lost 5 bases, and 8 bases lay between the germline ends. This CDR3 has 14 residues. Germline-derived CDR1 and CDR2 are MRHNA and SNTAGT. Per the study methods: Estimates of nucleated cell counts were drawn from the amplification of reference gene primers. TCRdb's copy holds only in-frame clones and misses some; the assay was immunoSEQ multiplex PCR. V, J and clone size are taken as reported in that table, and D and trimming were inferred from the DNA itself. Of fewer than 80,000 clones listed, almost 90% are singletons. The TCR comes from a woman aged 45-60 years with active or convalescent COVID-19. Sequencing was carried out using peripheral blood. J is TRBJ2-1 and V is TRBV6-4; no clear D. CDR3 sequence: CASSDSLGDNEQFF. CDR3 bases: TGTGCCAGCAGTGACTCGCTAGGTGACAATGAGCAGTTCTTC.